This is a list of T cell receptor beta chains from one sample in a study of cytomegalovirus exposure and HLA in healthy donors. Only in-frame clones appear in the TCRdb table, and some are missing; sequencing was by immunoSEQ multiplex PCR. This table has approximately 88,000 clones, about 78% appearing once. The sample taken for sequencing was PBMCs. The origin of the receptors is a man aged 18 to 29 in good health and CMV-seropositive. Both conserved end residues are part of each CDR3. The D gene is left open where the match is weak. The size field is filled for only some rows; it gives once, few, many or a size class.

clone size: -; V gene: TRBV7-2; D gene: TRBD1; J gene: TRBJ2-7; CDR3 protein: CASSPWTGRGSYEQYF; CDR3 DNA: TGTGCCAGCAGCCCATGGACAGGGCGGGGATCCTACGAGCAGTACTTC
clone size: -; V gene: TRBV9; D gene: -; J gene: TRBJ2-3; CDR3 protein: CASNEETSTDTQYF; CDR3 DNA: TGTGCCAGCAACGAGGAAACTTCCACAGATACGCAGTATTTT
clone size: -; V gene: TRBV28; D gene: TRBD1; J gene: TRBJ2-1; CDR3 protein: CASSGGVYEQFF; CDR3 DNA: TGTGCCAGCTCAGGGGGAGTCTATGAGCAGTTCTTC
clone size: few; V gene: TRBV4-2; D gene: -; J gene: TRBJ2-1; CDR3 protein: CASSQPGVPFYNEQFF; CDR3 DNA: TGTGCCAGCAGCCAACCGGGAGTACCGTTCTACAATGAGCAGTTCTTC
clone size: -; V gene: TRBV10-3; D gene: TRBD2; J gene: TRBJ2-1; CDR3 protein: CAISETSGSYNEQFF; CDR3 DNA: TGTGCCATCAGTGAGACTAGCGGGAGCTACAATGAGCAGTTCTTC
clone size: -; V gene: TRBV6-4; D gene: -; J gene: TRBJ2-3; CDR3 protein: CASSQDSFTDTQYF; CDR3 DNA: TGTGCCAGCAGTCAGGACTCCTTCACAGATACGCAGTATTTT
clone size: -; V gene: TRBV4-1; D gene: TRBD2; J gene: TRBJ2-1; CDR3 protein: CASSQEGGRTWRNEQFF; CDR3 DNA: TGCGCCAGCAGCCAAGAGGGCGGGAGGACCTGGAGGAATGAGCAGTTCTTC
clone size: -; V gene: TRBV2; D gene: TRBD2; J gene: TRBJ2-3; CDR3 protein: CASNRRSGLAGGKVGTDTQYF; CDR3 DNA: TGTGCCAGCAACCGAAGATCAGGACTAGCGGGAGGTAAAGTGGGCACAGATACGCAGTATTTT
clone size: -; V gene: TRBV19; D gene: -; J gene: TRBJ1-1; CDR3 protein: CASSTRTVEAFF; CDR3 DNA: TGTGCCAGTAGTACGCGGACAGTTGAAGCTTTCTTT
clone size: few; V gene: TRBV6-1; D gene: -; J gene: TRBJ2-2; CDR3 protein: CASELYRGELFF; CDR3 DNA: TGTGCCAGCGAACTATATCGAGGGGAGCTGTTTTTT
clone size: -; V gene: TRBV5-1; D gene: TRBD1; J gene: TRBJ1-1; CDR3 protein: CASSPGQGVTEAFF; CDR3 DNA: TGCGCCAGCAGTCCAGGACAGGGTGTGACTGAAGCTTTCTTT
clone size: few; V gene: TRBV10-3; D gene: -; J gene: TRBJ1-2; CDR3 protein: CAIRPEVNYGYTF; CDR3 DNA: TGTGCCATCAGGCCAGAGGTTAACTATGGCTACACCTTC
clone size: few; V gene: TRBV6-1; D gene: TRBD1; J gene: TRBJ1-5; CDR3 protein: CASSEGTGVSQPQHF; CDR3 DNA: TGTGCCAGCAGTGAAGGGACAGGGGTAAGTCAGCCCCAGCATTTT
clone size: -; V gene: TRBV5-1; D gene: TRBD2; J gene: TRBJ2-7; CDR3 protein: CASSSDAAGGPSSYEQYF; CDR3 DNA: TGCGCCAGCAGCAGTGATGCCGCGGGAGGGCCATCGTCCTACGAGCAGTACTTC
clone size: -; V gene: TRBV7-3; D gene: -; J gene: TRBJ2-1; CDR3 protein: CASSQTTRSYNEQFF; CDR3 DNA: TGTGCCAGCAGCCAAACCACGAGGTCCTACAATGAGCAGTTCTTC
clone size: -; V gene: TRBV18; D gene: -; J gene: TRBJ2-7; CDR3 protein: CASSPRQGEQYF; CDR3 DNA: TGTGCCAGCTCACCCCGTCAGGGCGAGCAGTACTTC
clone size: -; V gene: TRBV7-3; D gene: -; J gene: TRBJ2-7; CDR3 protein: CATNSLTYYEQYF; CDR3 DNA: TGTGCCACCAACAGCTTAACATATTACGAGCAGTACTTC
clone size: -; V gene: TRBV19; D gene: -; J gene: TRBJ1-1; CDR3 protein: CASSFGTPNTEAFF; CDR3 DNA: TGTGCCAGTAGTTTCGGGACACCGAACACTGAAGCTTTCTTT
clone size: -; V gene: TRBV29-1; D gene: -; J gene: TRBJ2-1; CDR3 protein: CSVEGPGMFF; CDR3 DNA: TGCAGCGTTGAGGGTCCAGGGATGTTCTTC
clone size: -; V gene: TRBV13; D gene: TRBD1; J gene: TRBJ1-1; CDR3 protein: CASSLVSGQGEEAFF; CDR3 DNA: TGTGCCAGCAGCTTAGTTTCGGGACAGGGGGAAGAAGCTTTCTTT
clone size: -; V gene: TRBV2; D gene: -; J gene: TRBJ1-2; CDR3 protein: CASYSLRYGYTF; CDR3 DNA: TGTGCCAGCTACTCGCTCCGCTATGGCTACACCTTC
clone size: -; V gene: TRBV7-2; D gene: -; J gene: TRBJ1-2; CDR3 protein: CASSPSEGLGVYTF; CDR3 DNA: TGTGCCAGCAGCCCCTCGGAGGGCCTTGGAGTCTACACCTTC
clone size: -; V gene: TRBV7-2; D gene: -; J gene: TRBJ1-2; CDR3 protein: CASSNRVKGYTF; CDR3 DNA: TGTGCCAGCAGCAACAGGGTGAAGGGCTACACCTTC
clone size: few; V gene: TRBV2; D gene: -; J gene: TRBJ2-1; CDR3 protein: CASSPGNEQFF; CDR3 DNA: TGTGCCAGCAGCCCGGGCAATGAGCAGTTCTTC
clone size: -; V gene: TRBV7-9; D gene: -; J gene: TRBJ2-7; CDR3 protein: CASSSTLLQGLEQYF; CDR3 DNA: TGTGCCAGCAGCTCAACACTCTTACAGGGTCTCGAGCAGTACTTC
clone size: -; V gene: TRBV7-2; D gene: TRBD2; J gene: TRBJ2-1; CDR3 protein: CASSRGRTSTNEQFF; CDR3 DNA: TGTGCCAGCAGCCGCGGGAGAACGAGCACTAATGAGCAGTTCTTC